This T cell receptor beta chain was observed in a study of early T cells in non-severe SARS-CoV-2 infection. Study at large: Sequencing input comprised bulk RNA from unsorted whole blood; chain pairing was not available.

As for this clonotype: The CDR3 ends on some other residue instead of the conserved phenylalanine or tryptophan, so this is likely a read error.

V lost 2 bases and J 7 bases, leaving 9 bases between the germline ends. CDR1 SQVTM and CDR2 ANQGSEA come from the germline V gene. The CDR3 is 12 residues long. TCRdb re-derived calls from the 5' RACE reads in MiXCR, one entry per CDR3 protein. The table lists about 11,000 distinct CDR3 sequences, around 5% of them singletons, with 9.9% in the top ten. The receptor comes from an adult who was a healthcare worker with PCR-confirmed SARS-CoV-2 infection or an uninfected control (not recorded which). This chain uses TRBV29-1 with TRBJ2-1, with D hard to call. Input material: whole blood. Here the CDR3 reads CSVEITQNEQFS. CDR3 DNA sequence: TGCAGCGTTGAAATTACGCAAAATGAGCAGTTCTCC.